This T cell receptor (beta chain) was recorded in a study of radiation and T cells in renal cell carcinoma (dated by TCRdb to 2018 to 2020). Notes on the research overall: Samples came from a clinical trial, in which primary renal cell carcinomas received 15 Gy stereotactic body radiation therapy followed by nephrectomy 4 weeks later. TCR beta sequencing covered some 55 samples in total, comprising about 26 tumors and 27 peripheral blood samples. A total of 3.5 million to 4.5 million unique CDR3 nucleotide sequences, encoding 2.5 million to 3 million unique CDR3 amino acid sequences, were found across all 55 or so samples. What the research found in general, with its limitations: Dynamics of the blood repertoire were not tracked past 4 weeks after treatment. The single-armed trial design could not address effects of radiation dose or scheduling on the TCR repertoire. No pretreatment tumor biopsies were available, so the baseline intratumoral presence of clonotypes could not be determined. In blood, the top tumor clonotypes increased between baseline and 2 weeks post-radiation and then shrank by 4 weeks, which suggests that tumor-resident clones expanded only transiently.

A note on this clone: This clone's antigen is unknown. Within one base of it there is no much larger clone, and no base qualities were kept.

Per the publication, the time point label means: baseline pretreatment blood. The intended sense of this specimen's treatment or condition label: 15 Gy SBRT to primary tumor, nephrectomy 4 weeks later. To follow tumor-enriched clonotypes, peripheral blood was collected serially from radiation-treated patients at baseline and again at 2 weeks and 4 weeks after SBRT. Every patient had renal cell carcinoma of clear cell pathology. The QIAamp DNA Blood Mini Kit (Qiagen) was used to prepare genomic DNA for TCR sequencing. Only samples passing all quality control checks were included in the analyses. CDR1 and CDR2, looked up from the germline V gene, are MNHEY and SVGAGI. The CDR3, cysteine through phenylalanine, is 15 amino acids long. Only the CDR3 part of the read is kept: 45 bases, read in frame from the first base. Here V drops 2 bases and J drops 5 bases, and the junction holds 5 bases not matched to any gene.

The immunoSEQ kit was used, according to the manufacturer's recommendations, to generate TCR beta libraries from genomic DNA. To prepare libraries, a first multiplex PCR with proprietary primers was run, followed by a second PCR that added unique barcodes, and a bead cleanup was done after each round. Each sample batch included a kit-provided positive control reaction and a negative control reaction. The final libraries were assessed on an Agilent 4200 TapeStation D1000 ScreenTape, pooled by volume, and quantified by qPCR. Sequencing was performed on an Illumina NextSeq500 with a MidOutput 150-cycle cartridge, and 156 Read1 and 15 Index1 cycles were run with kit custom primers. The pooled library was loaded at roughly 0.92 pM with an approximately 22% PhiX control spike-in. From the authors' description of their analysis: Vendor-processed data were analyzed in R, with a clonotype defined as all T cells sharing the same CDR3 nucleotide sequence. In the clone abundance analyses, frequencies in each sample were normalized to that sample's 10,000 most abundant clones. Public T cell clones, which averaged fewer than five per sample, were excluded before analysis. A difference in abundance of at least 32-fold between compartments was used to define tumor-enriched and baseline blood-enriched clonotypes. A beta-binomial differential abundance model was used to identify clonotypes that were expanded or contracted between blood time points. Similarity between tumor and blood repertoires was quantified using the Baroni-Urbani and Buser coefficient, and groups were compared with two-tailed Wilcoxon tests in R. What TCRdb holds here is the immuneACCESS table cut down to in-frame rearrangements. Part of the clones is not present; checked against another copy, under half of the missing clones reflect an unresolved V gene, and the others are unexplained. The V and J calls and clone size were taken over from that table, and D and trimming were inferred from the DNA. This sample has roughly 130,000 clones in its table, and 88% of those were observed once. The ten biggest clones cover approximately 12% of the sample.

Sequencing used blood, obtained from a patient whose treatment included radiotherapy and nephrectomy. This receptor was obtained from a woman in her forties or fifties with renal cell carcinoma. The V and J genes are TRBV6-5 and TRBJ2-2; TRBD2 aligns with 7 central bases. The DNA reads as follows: TGTGCCAGCAGTTACGAGCGGGGTCAGACCGGGGAGCTGTTTTTT. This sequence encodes CASSYERGQTGELFF.